A single sample gave rise to the 15 T cell receptor beta chains below, sequenced in a study of T cells in localized non-small cell lung cancer. Sequenced by immunoSEQ multiplex PCR; TCRdb stores in-frame clones only, minus some. The table includes around 83,000 clones, roughly 86% detected once. Source: peripheral blood, taken before any cancer treatment. These receptors were obtained from a man between 40 and 75 years old with stage I squamous cell lung carcinoma.

This clone was observed once. At one end, the junction sequence differs from germline, possibly due to a read error. V and J are TRBV5-1 and TRBJ1-5, with TRBD1 as a possible D gene (6 bases). This CDR3 has 13 residues. The germline CDR1 and CDR2 sequences are SGHRS and YFSETQ. DNA of the CDR3: TGTGCCAGCAGCGGGCAGGGGAATCAGCCCCAGCATTTT. Translated, it gives CASSGQGNQPQHF.

V is TRBV7-9 and J is TRBJ1-1, with D possibly TRBD1 on 6 matching bases. In germline, CDR1 is SEHNR, CDR2 FQNEAQ (reference sequence). The CDR3 covers 14 residues. V was pared by 2 bases and J by 2 bases, with 9 bases between. As DNA, the CDR3 is TGTGCCAGCAGCTTACGGGACACTAACACTGAAGCTTTCTTT. As protein: CASSLRDTNTEAFF.

This sequence joins TRBV5-1 and TRBJ2-2, with D perhaps matching TRBD1 (5 bases). V was trimmed by 6 bases and J by 8 bases, leaving 26 bases between them. CDR1 and CDR2 from the germline V gene are SGHRS and YFSETQ. The CDR3 has 17 amino acids. This CDR3 is CASTKTAGWSSPGELFF. CDR3 in DNA: TGCGCCAGCACCAAAACAGCAGGGTGGTCTTCTCCTGGGGAGCTGTTTTTT.

The chain is built from TRBV7-8 and TRBJ2-7; 7 bases align to TRBD2. Germline CDR1 and CDR2: SGHVS and FQNEAQ. With 5 bases clipped from V and 5 bases from J, the junction kept 15 bases outside the gene matches. This CDR3 is built from 16 residues. The CDR3 DNA reads TGTGCCAGCAGCGTCATCCTCCCGGCCGCGGGGGACGAGCAGTACTTC. Encoded protein: CASSVILPAAGDEQYF.

V is TRBV29-1 and J is TRBJ2-5; D ambiguous. Trimming cost V 4 bases and J 5 bases, with 14 bases left between them. This CDR3 is 13 amino acids long. The germline CDR1 and CDR2 sequences are SQVTM and ANQGSEA. The CDR3 nucleotides read TGCAGCGTTGGTGTCGTCCCGGCGGAGACCCAGTACTTC. Translation: CSVGVVPAETQYF.

The V call is TRBV2, the J call TRBJ1-1; possibly TRBD1 for D (5 bases). The germline V gene encodes CDR1 SNHLY and CDR2 FYNNEI. The CDR3 length is 14 residues. Trimming removed 2 bases from V and 1 base from J, with 8 bases in between. DNA for the CDR3: TGTGCCAGCAGTGAACAGGGCCAGAACACTGAAGCTTTCTTT. This encodes CASSEQGQNTEAFF. The variable domain in full, completed from reference TRBV2 and TRBJ1-1, reads EPEVTQTPSHQVTQMGQEVILRCVPISNHLYFYWYRQILGQKVEFLVSFYNNEISEKSEIFDDQFSVERPDGSNFTLKIRSTKLEDSAMYFCASSEQGQNTEAFFGQGTRLTVV.

The chain is built from TRBV7-2 and TRBJ2-2; 8 nucleotides line up with TRBD1. Germline V CDR1 and CDR2: SGHTA, FQGNSA. The CDR3 length is 16 residues. V dropped 4 bases and J dropped 3; count of bases not matched to a gene: 7. The CDR3 region has the DNA TGTGCCAGCAGCTCCCGGGACAGGTGGGACACCGGGGAGCTGTTTTTT. Translating gives CASSSRDRWDTGELFF.

This chain links TRBV7-3 with TRBJ2-7, with a tentative D call TRBD1 (5 bases). The CDR3 sequence is 15 residues long. Trimming left V 2 bases short and J 3 bases short, with 14 bases between. The germline V gene encodes CDR1 SGHTA and CDR2 FQGTGA. In nucleotides, the CDR3 is TGTGCCAGCAGCTTAGCCGGTCCACAGGTCTACGAGCAGTACTTC. It translates to CASSLAGPQVYEQYF.

This sequence joins TRBV5-4 and TRBJ2-2; D ambiguous. V shed 4 bases and J shed 7 bases, with 20 bases lying between them. Germline CDR1 SGHNT, CDR2 YYREEE (reference sequence). There are 16 residues in the CDR3. The CDR3 DNA follows: TGTGCCAGCAGCCCCCGGGCCTCTCCGAAGGGCGGGGAGCTGTTTTTT. Protein sequence: CASSPRASPKGGELFF.

The chain couples TRBV27 to TRBJ2-7; D perhaps matches TRBD1 (5 bases). Looked up from germline, CDR1 is MNHEY and CDR2 is SMNVEV (reference sequence). CDR3 size: 15 residues. V was shortened by 8 bases and J by 0 bases, with 17 bases between the two germline ends. This CDR3 is CASSFKARASYEQYF. CDR3 DNA: TGTGCCAGCTCATTTAAGGCCAGGGCCTCCTACGAGCAGTACTTC.

V usage is TRBV5-4 and J usage is TRBJ2-3; tentative D call: TRBD2 (7 bases). Germline CDR1 is SGHNT and CDR2 is YYREEE (reference sequence). Trimming removed 7 bases from V and 4 bases from J, with 13 bases in between. The CDR3 covers 13 residues. CDR3 DNA sequence: TGTGCCAGCGGCAAGGGGGGGCCAGATACGCAGTATTTT. Translated, it gives CASGKGGPDTQYF.

This rearrangement joins TRBV5-4 to TRBJ1-6; D gene ambiguous. V lost 0 bases and J 7 bases, leaving 11 bases between the germline ends. CDR1 is SGHNT and CDR2 is YYREEE in the germline V gene (reference sequence). The CDR3 runs 15 residues. This chain's CDR3 is CASSLAPGKNSPLHF. The CDR3 DNA reads as TGTGCCAGCAGCTTGGCCCCTGGGAAGAATTCACCCCTCCACTTT. The entire variable domain, with the rest obtained from reference TRBV5-4 and TRBJ1-6, is as follows: ETGVTQSPTHLIKTRGQQVTLRCSSQSGHNTVSWYQQALGQGPQFIFQYYREEENGRGNFPPRFSGLQFPNYSSELNVNALELDDSALYLCASSLAPGKNSPLHFGNGTRLTVT.

CDR3 loop: CASSWLRQGAAFF. As DNA, the CDR3 is TGTGCCAGCAGCTGGTTACGACAGGGGGCGGCTTTCTTT. The V gene is TRBV5-8, the J gene TRBJ1-1; 10 positions match TRBD1. CDR1 is SGHTS, CDR2 YDEGEE, per germline. The V and J ends lost 3 bases and 11 bases, in that order; junction bases with no gene match: 7. CDR3 length: 13 amino acids.

The gene calls are TRBV2 and TRBJ2-7, with D tentatively TRBD1 or TRBD2 (6 bases each). CDR1 SNHLY and CDR2 FYNNEI come from the germline V gene. CDR3 length equals 15 residues. V was clipped by 3 bases and J by 4 bases, with 16 bases between them. The CDR3 protein is CASSDRRQGRYEQYF. In nucleotides, the CDR3 is TGTGCCAGCAGTGACCGCCGGCAGGGGAGGTACGAGCAGTACTTC.

The chain has TRBV25-1 and TRBJ1-3; D gene uncertain. CDR3 length equals 16 residues. In germline, CDR1 is MGHDK, CDR2 SYGVNS. Trimming stripped 3 bases from V and 7 bases from J, with 19 bases between. The DNA of the CDR3 is TGTGCCAGCAGTGACTCGCCATCGGACTGGAGGAACACCATATATTTT. Its translation is CASSDSPSDWRNTIYF.